This TCR beta chain was recovered during a study of molecular identifiers for immune sequencing clone quantification. Overall study findings and caveats: Clones above 20 RNA copies contained over 98% of effector molecules but under 1% of naive ones.

The bulk TCR libraries were made with methods described before and with listed TCR primers. In TCRdb, the PCR reads were re-called with MiXCR into one record per CDR3 protein. The data contain more than 450,000 distinct CDR3 sequences, about 26% of them singletons. Germline values: CDR1 SQVTM, CDR2 ANQGSEA. The CDR3 sequence is 14 residues long. As for this clonotype: The antigen is not known. The junction departs from germline at one end; a sequencing error may be responsible.

Sequencing was performed on naive CD8+ T cells from blood, with Jurkat cell RNA spiked in. The subset denotes: FACS-sorted CD8+CD4-CCR7+CD45RA+ naive T cells. J is TRBJ2-3 and V is TRBV29-1, with 7 positions matching TRBD1. The TCR sequence derives from a human donor in good health. Some libraries in this study had Jurkat cell RNA spiked in. CDR3 in amino acids: CSVEWGTAAPPPSF. In DNA, the CDR3 is TGCAGCGTTGAGTGGGGGACAGCCGCCCCCCCGCCGTCTTTT.